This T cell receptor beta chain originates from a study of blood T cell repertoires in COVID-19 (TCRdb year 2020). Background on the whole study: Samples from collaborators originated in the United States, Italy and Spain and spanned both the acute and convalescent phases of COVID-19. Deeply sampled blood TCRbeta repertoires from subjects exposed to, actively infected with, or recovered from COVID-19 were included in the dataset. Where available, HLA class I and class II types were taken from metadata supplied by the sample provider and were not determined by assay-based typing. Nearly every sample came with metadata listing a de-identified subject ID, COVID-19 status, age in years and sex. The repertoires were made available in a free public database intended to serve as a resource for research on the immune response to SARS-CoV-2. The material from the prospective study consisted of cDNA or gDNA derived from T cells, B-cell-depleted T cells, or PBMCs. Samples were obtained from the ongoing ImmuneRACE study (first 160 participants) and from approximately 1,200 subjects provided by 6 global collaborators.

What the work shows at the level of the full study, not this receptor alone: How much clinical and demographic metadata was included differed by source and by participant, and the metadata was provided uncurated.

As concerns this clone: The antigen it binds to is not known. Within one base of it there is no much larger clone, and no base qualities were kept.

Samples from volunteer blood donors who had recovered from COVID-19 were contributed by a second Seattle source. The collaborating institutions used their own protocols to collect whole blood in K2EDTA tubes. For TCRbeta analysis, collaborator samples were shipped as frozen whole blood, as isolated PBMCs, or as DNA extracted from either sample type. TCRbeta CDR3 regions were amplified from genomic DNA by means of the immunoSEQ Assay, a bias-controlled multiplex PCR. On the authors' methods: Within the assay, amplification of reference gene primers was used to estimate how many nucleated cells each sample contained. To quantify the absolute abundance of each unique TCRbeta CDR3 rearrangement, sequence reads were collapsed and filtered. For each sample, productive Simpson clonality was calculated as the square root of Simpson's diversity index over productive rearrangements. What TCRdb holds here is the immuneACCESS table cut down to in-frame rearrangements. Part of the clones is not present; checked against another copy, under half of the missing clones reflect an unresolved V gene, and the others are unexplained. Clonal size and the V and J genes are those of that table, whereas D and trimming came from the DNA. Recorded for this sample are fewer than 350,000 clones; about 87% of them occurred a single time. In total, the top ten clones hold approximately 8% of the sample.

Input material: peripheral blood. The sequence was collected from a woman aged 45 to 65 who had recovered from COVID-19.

The CDR3 here reads CSVRPRASIPYNEQFF. The sequenced DNA: TGCAGCGTCCGCCCGAGGGCGTCGATACCCTACAATGAGCAGTTCTTC. The chain is made from TRBV29-1 and TRBJ2-1; the D region possibly corresponds to TRBD2 (5 bases align). A distance of 20 bases separates the germline ends of V and J, which lose 6 bases and 2 bases respectively. Based on the germline V gene, the CDR1 and CDR2 sequences are SQVTM and ANQGSEA. Taken from cysteine to phenylalanine, the CDR3 has 16 residues. Only the CDR3 portion is preserved as DNA: 48 bases, with reading frame beginning at the first base.